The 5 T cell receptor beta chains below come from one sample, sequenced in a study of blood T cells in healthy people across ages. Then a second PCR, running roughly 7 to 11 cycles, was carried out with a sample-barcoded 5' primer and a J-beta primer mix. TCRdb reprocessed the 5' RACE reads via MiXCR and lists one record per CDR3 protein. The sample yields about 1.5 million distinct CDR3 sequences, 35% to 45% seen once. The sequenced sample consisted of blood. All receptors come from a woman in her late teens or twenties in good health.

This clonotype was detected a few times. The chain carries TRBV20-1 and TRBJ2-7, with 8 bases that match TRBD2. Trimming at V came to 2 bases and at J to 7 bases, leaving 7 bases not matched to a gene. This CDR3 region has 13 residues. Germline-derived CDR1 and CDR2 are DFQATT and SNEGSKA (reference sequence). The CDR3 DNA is TGCAGTGCTAGACCCCAGGGGACTAGAGAGCAGTACTTC. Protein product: CSARPQGTREQYF.

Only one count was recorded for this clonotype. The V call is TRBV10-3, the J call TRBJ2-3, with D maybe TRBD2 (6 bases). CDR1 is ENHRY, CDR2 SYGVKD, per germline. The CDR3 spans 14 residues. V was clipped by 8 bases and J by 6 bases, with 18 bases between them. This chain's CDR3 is CAIGVAGGRDTQYF. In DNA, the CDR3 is TGTGCCATCGGCGTCGCCGGGGGTCGGGATACGCAGTATTTT.

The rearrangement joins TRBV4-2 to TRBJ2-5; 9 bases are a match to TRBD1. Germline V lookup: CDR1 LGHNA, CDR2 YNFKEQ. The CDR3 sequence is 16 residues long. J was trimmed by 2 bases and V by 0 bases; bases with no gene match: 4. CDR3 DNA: TGTGCCAGCAGCCAAGAGGGACAGGGCGAACAAGAGACCCAGTACTTC. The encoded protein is CASSQEGQGEQETQYF.

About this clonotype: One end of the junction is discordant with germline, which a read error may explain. DNA of the CDR3: TGTGCCAGCAGCTTTCGACAGGGGGCTAAAGAAAAACTGTTTTTT. Residues: CASSFRQGAKEKLFF. The chain joins TRBV5-6 to TRBJ1-4; 10 bases match TRBD1. CDR1 is SGHDT and CDR2 is YYEEEE in the germline V gene. The CDR3 covers 15 residues.

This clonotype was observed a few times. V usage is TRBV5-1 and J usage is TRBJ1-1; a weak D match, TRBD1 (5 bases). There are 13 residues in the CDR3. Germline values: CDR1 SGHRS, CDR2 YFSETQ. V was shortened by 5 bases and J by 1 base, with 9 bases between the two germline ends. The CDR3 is CASRPDRNTEAFF. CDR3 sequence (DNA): TGCGCCAGCAGGCCAGACAGGAACACTGAAGCTTTCTTT.